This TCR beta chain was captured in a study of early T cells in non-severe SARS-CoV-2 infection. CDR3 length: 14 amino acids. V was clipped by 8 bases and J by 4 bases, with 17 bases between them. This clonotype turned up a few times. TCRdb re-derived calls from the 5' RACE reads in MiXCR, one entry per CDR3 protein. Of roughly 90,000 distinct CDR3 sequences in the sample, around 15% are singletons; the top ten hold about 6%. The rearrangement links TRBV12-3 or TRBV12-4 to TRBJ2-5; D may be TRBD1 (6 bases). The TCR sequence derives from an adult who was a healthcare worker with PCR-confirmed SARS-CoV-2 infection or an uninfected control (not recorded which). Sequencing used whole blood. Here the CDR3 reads CASQRTAVGETQYF. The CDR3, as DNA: TGTGCCAGCCAAAGGACAGCGGTAGGAGAGACCCAGTACTTC.